Listed below are T cell receptor beta chains from one sample, sequenced in a study of low-dose radiotherapy and immunotherapy resistance in tumors. TCRdb reprocessed the reads via MiXCR and lists one record per CDR3 protein. The sample consists of 80,000 or so distinct CDR3 sequences, under 20% of them appearing once. Sequencing was performed on PBMCs, taken after low-dose radiotherapy plus immunotherapy. All receptors come from a male donor with prostate cancer. Both conserved end residues are part of each CDR3. A D gene is named only where the DNA matches it firmly. The size field is filled for only some rows; it gives once, few, many or a size class.

d_call: -; j_call: TRBJ2-2; cdr3_length: 14; clone_size: -; v_call: TRBV5-1; cdr3_aa: CASSSTGYTGELFF; cdr3_nt: TGCGCCAGCAGCTCGACCGGGTACACCGGGGAGCTGTTTTTT
d_call: -; j_call: TRBJ2-3; cdr3_length: 13; clone_size: many; v_call: TRBV19; cdr3_aa: CASRHGSTDTQYF; cdr3_nt: TGTGCCAGTAGACATGGTAGCACAGATACGCAGTATTTT
d_call: TRBD2; j_call: TRBJ2-3; cdr3_length: 16; clone_size: many; v_call: TRBV19; cdr3_aa: CASSTILAGAPDTQYF; cdr3_nt: TGTGCCAGTAGTACGATACTAGCGGGAGCCCCAGATACGCAGTATTTT
d_call: -; j_call: TRBJ1-1; cdr3_length: 15; clone_size: many; v_call: TRBV5-1; cdr3_aa: CASSLEEGLNTEAFF; cdr3_nt: TGCGCCAGCAGCTTGGAAGAGGGTTTGAACACTGAAGCTTTCTTT
d_call: TRBD1; j_call: TRBJ1-2; cdr3_length: 14; clone_size: few; v_call: TRBV18; cdr3_aa: CASSPDATGSGYTF; cdr3_nt: TGTGCCAGCTCACCCGATGCGACAGGGTCGGGCTACACCTTC
d_call: -; j_call: TRBJ2-3; cdr3_length: 15; clone_size: many; v_call: TRBV30; cdr3_aa: CAWTKGGFGTDTQYF; cdr3_nt: TGTGCCTGGACCAAAGGGGGATTCGGCACAGATACGCAGTATTTT
d_call: TRBD2; j_call: TRBJ2-1; cdr3_length: 13; clone_size: -; v_call: TRBV5-1; cdr3_aa: CASSFGAGDEQFF; cdr3_nt: TGCGCCAGCAGCTTCGGAGCGGGGGATGAGCAGTTCTTC
d_call: TRBD2; j_call: TRBJ2-1; cdr3_length: 15; clone_size: once; v_call: TRBV28; cdr3_aa: CASSLSLARPNEQFF; cdr3_nt: TGTGCCAGCAGTTTATCACTAGCGAGGCCTAATGAGCAGTTCTTC
d_call: -; j_call: TRBJ2-1; cdr3_length: 16; clone_size: many; v_call: TRBV19; cdr3_aa: CASSIAGRGSYNEQFF; cdr3_nt: TGTGCCAGTAGTATTGCCGGGAGAGGATCCTACAATGAGCAGTTCTTC
d_call: TRBD2; j_call: TRBJ2-1; cdr3_length: 16; clone_size: many; v_call: TRBV6-2/TRBV6-3; cdr3_aa: CASSYHGTSGRDEQFF; cdr3_nt: TGTGCCAGCAGTTACCACGGGACTAGCGGGAGGGATGAGCAGTTCTTC
d_call: -; j_call: TRBJ1-2; cdr3_length: 17; clone_size: many; v_call: TRBV4-3; cdr3_aa: CASSQKRGGAVLEGYTF; cdr3_nt: TGCGCCAGCAGCCAAAAAAGGGGCGGGGCCGTCCTCGAGGGCTACACCTTC
d_call: -; j_call: TRBJ2-1; cdr3_length: 15; clone_size: many; v_call: TRBV28; cdr3_aa: CASSPGLGRNNEQFF; cdr3_nt: TGTGCCAGCAGTCCGGGACTGGGGCGTAACAATGAGCAGTTCTTC
d_call: -; j_call: TRBJ1-5; cdr3_length: 15; clone_size: many; v_call: TRBV4-1; cdr3_aa: CASSLSEYSNQPQHF; cdr3_nt: TGCGCCAGCAGCCTCAGCGAATATAGCAATCAGCCCCAGCATTTT